What follows are 11 T cell receptor beta chains derived from one specimen sequenced in a study of blood T cell repertoires in COVID-19. TCRdb's table, derived via immunoSEQ multiplex PCR, lists solely in-frame clones and lacks some. The sample includes over 200,000 clones, 90% to 95% seen only once; the top ten take about 0.8%. Sequencing was carried out using peripheral blood. The receptor source for this set is a man between 60 and 70 years old with COVID-19, enrolled during active disease.

V gene TRBV19 combines with J gene TRBJ2-7; maybe TRBD1 (6 bases). The V and J ends lost 5 bases and 3 bases respectively, with 11 bases between them. The CDR3 consists of 13 residues. From germline, CDR1 is LNHDA and CDR2 SQIVND (reference sequence). The CDR3 coding sequence is TGTGCCAGTAGTCCGGGACACAGCTACGAGCAGTACTTC. Translation gives CASSPGHSYEQYF.

The V and J genes are TRBV5-1 and TRBJ2-1, with a tentative D call TRBD2 (5 bases). This CDR3 spans 13 amino acids. V shed 0 bases and J shed 6 bases, with 7 bases lying between them. Looked up from germline, CDR1 is SGHRS and CDR2 is YFSETQ. The CDR3 is CASSLELANEQFF. The CDR3 DNA follows: TGCGCCAGCAGCTTGGAGCTAGCCAATGAGCAGTTCTTC. The whole variable domain, remainder taken from reference TRBV5-1 and TRBJ2-1, is KAGVTQTPRYLIKTRGQQVTLSCSPISGHRSVSWYQQTPGQGLQFLFEYFSETQRNKGNFPGRFSGRQFSNSRSEMNVSTLELGDSALYLCASSLELANEQFFGPGTRLTVL.

CDR3 residues: CAISDPGQGGRTIYF. The CDR3 nucleotides read TGTGCCATCAGTGACCCGGGACAGGGCGGCCGCACCATATATTTT. J is TRBJ1-3 and V is TRBV10-3; TRBD1 agrees at 9 bases. Germline-derived CDR1 and CDR2 are ENHRY and SYGVKD. The CDR3 is 15 amino acids. J was trimmed by 9 bases and V by 3 bases; bases with no gene match: 9.

V gene TRBV30 combines with J gene TRBJ1-6; no reliable D call. The V and J ends lost 0 bases and 0 bases respectively, with 9 bases between them. Germline CDR1 reads GTSNPN; CDR2 reads SVGIG (reference sequence). The CDR3 consists of 16 residues. CDR3 in amino acids: CAWSVRVGSYNSPLHF. The CDR3, as DNA: TGTGCCTGGAGTGTACGGGTAGGCTCCTATAATTCACCCCTCCACTTT.

This chain uses TRBV2 with TRBJ2-1; 13 bases are a match to TRBD2. Germline CDR1 is SNHLY and CDR2 is FYNNEI. V shed 6 bases, J shed 3 bases, and the junction held 5 bases outside the gene matches. The CDR3 is 16 residues long. CDR3 loop: CASRGLAGDHYNEQFF. CDR3 sequence (DNA): TGTGCCAGCAGAGGACTAGCGGGGGACCACTACAATGAGCAGTTCTTC.

The chain recombines TRBV9 with TRBJ2-7, with 7 bases aligning to TRBD1. With 3 bases clipped from V and 0 bases from J, the junction kept 6 bases outside the gene matches. This CDR3 region has 15 residues. CDR1 and CDR2 from the germline V gene are SGDLS and YYNGEE. CDR3 in amino acids: CASSESGTDSYEQYF. In nucleotides, the CDR3 is TGTGCCAGCAGCGAGAGTGGGACAGACTCCTACGAGCAGTACTTC.

V is TRBV7-9 and J is TRBJ2-7; D gene unclear. The length of the CDR3 is 14 residues. The V and J ends lost 5 bases and 0 bases respectively, with 11 bases between them. The germline V gene has CDR1 SEHNR and CDR2 FQNEAQ (reference sequence). CDR3: CASSLDTYSYEQYF. The DNA of the CDR3 is TGTGCCAGCAGCCTTGACACTTACTCCTACGAGCAGTACTTC. The variable domain in full, with the rest retrieved from reference TRBV7-9 and TRBJ2-7, is DTGVSQNPRHKITKRGQNVTFRCDPISEHNRLYWYRQTLGQGPEFLTYFQNEAQLEKSRLLSDRFSAERPKGSFSTLEIQRTEQGDSAMYLCASSLDTYSYEQYFGPGTRLTVT.

The chain has TRBV12-3 or TRBV12-4 and TRBJ2-3, with 9 bases lining up with TRBD2. This CDR3 region has 13 residues. V shed 6 bases and J 12 bases; nucleotides not matched to a gene: 10. The CDR3 protein is CASRPSRGGAQYF. The DNA of the CDR3 is TGTGCCAGCAGACCCTCCCGCGGGGGGGCTCAGTATTTT.

The chain is built from TRBV11-2 and TRBJ2-1, with TRBD2 matching 13 bases. The V gene end was trimmed by 2 bases and the J gene end by 3 bases; junction bases not matched to a gene: 4. Germline CDR1 is SGHAT and CDR2 is FQNNGV. This CDR3 region has 17 residues. The CDR3 bases are TGTGCCAGCAGCTTAACCCGACTAGCGGGGGGCTACAATGAGCAGTTCTTC. Translating it yields CASSLTRLAGGYNEQFF.

In its sample, this clone was seen once. The chain has TRBV4-1 and TRBJ1-2; D not resolved. This CDR3 region has 14 residues. The V and J ends lost 6 bases and 2 bases respectively, with 13 bases between them. Looked up from germline, CDR1 is MGHRA and CDR2 is YSYEKL. CDR3 DNA sequence: TGCGCCAGCAGAACACCGGGGAGCAACTATGGCTACACCTTC. The encoded protein is CASRTPGSNYGYTF.

The V call is TRBV18, the J call TRBJ2-6, with D perhaps matching TRBD2 (5 bases). This CDR3 region has 15 residues. Trimming pared 3 bases from V and 2 bases from J, leaving 8 bases between. Germline V gene data show CDR1 as KGHSH and CDR2 as LQKENI. The chain's CDR3 is CASSPAGAGANVLTF. CDR3 sequence (DNA): TGTGCCAGCTCACCCGCGGGCGCTGGGGCCAACGTCCTGACTTTC.